Each of the 21 T cell receptor beta chains below was sequenced from the same sample in a study of T cell responses to AZD1222 COVID-19 vaccine. Only in-frame clones appear in the TCRdb table, and some are missing; sequencing was by immunoSEQ multiplex PCR. The table includes tens of thousands of clones, about 88% detected once. The sequences come from peripheral blood, collected 28 days after the second AZD1222 dose. These receptors were obtained from an adult who received the AZD1222 COVID-19 vaccine.

V and J are TRBV5-1 and TRBJ2-7; 11 bases align to TRBD1. V gave up 5 bases and J gave up 3 bases; unmatched junction bases: 10. The CDR3 runs 16 residues. CDR1 is SGHRS and CDR2 is YFSETQ in the germline V gene. The CDR3: CASRLTGTGGFYEQYF. In DNA form, the CDR3 reads TGCGCCAGCAGACTCACTGGGACAGGGGGTTTCTACGAGCAGTACTTC.

V usage is TRBV6-5 and J usage is TRBJ1-2; 7 positions agree with TRBD1. The V segment lost 5 bases and the J segment 0 bases; nucleotides outside the gene matches: 3. Germline assignment: CDR1 MNHEY and CDR2 SVGAGI. The CDR3 covers 14 residues. Here the CDR3 reads CASSQTGSNYGYTF. In DNA, the CDR3 is TGTGCCAGCAGTCAGACAGGGTCTAACTATGGCTACACCTTC.

The J gene is TRBJ2-7, the V gene TRBV2; D not resolved. The germline V gene encodes CDR1 SNHLY and CDR2 FYNNEI. The CDR3 is 11 residues long. Trimming took off 1 base at V and 6 bases at J, with 4 bases between the two ends. CDR3 region: CASSEVVEQYF. The CDR3 bases are TGTGCCAGCAGTGAAGTCGTCGAGCAGTACTTC. Together with reference TRBV2 and TRBJ2-7, the CDR3 gives the full variable domain: EPEVTQTPSHQVTQMGQEVILRCVPISNHLYFYWYRQILGQKVEFLVSFYNNEISEKSEIFDDQFSVERPDGSNFTLKIRSTKLEDSAMYFCASSEVVEQYFGPGTRLTVT.

The chain recombines TRBV4-3 with TRBJ2-3, with 7 positions matching TRBD2. Trimming took 2 bases from V and 5 from J; bases not matched to a gene: 10. The CDR3 consists of 16 residues. Germline V CDR1 and CDR2: LGHNA, YSLEER. CDR3 sequence reads: CASSQIAAGDLDTQYF. CDR3 coding DNA: TGCGCCAGCAGCCAAATCGCCGCGGGGGATTTAGATACGCAGTATTTT.

V gene TRBV2 combines with J gene TRBJ1-2, with TRBD1 matching over 8 bases. Trimming cost V 6 bases and J 13 bases; bases outside gene matches: 4. The CDR3 contains 10 residues. Germline V CDR1 and CDR2: SNHLY, FYNNEI. The CDR3, as DNA: TGTGCCAGCAGCGGGACAGGACTCACCTTC. Its translation: CASSGTGLTF.

The chain recombines TRBV19 with TRBJ1-2, with D unresolved. Per germline, CDR1 LNHDA and CDR2 SQIVND (reference sequence). V was trimmed by 7 bases and J by 6 bases, leaving 21 bases between them. The CDR3 spans 15 residues. Here the CDR3 reads CASTPGFPTGDGYTF. The CDR3 region has the DNA TGTGCCAGTACCCCCGGTTTTCCAACTGGGGATGGCTACACCTTC.

This clone occurred a few times. This chain links TRBV19 with TRBJ2-7; D possibly corresponds to TRBD1 (5 bases). Germline CDR1 and CDR2: LNHDA and SQIVND (reference sequence). This CDR3 comprises 13 residues. V lost 6 bases to trimming and J lost 1 base, with 10 bases between them. The CDR3 reads CASRVRASYEQYV. CDR3 DNA sequence: TGTGCCAGTAGGGTCAGGGCATCCTACGAGCAGTACGTC.

This chain links TRBV5-1 with TRBJ1-1; no firm D call. Germline CDR1 reads SGHRS; CDR2 reads YFSETQ. Trimming left V 0 bases short and J 2 bases short, with 8 bases between. The CDR3 spans 14 residues. Written as DNA, the CDR3 is TGCGCCAGCAGCTTGGGGGGATCAAACACTGAAGCTTTCTTT. Residues: CASSLGGSNTEAFF.

V usage is TRBV7-9 and J usage is TRBJ2-1, with 7 bases matching TRBD2. The germline CDR1 and CDR2 sequences are SEHNR and FQNEAQ (reference sequence). J gave up 6 bases and V 1 base, and 6 bases lay outside the gene matches. This CDR3 contains 15 residues. The CDR3, as DNA: TGTGCCAGCAGCTTAGTAGCGGGTACGATCAATGAGCAGTTCTTC. Residues: CASSLVAGTINEQFF.

This chain connects TRBV9 to TRBJ1-3; D remains ambiguous. This CDR3 region has 11 residues. Germline V gives CDR1 SGDLS, CDR2 YYNGEE. V gave up 0 bases and J gave up 8 bases, with 3 bases separating them. The CDR3 loop is CASSVEDTIYF. The CDR3, as DNA: TGTGCCAGCAGCGTAGAGGACACCATATATTTT.

The J gene is TRBJ2-1, the V gene TRBV4-3; D possibly corresponds to TRBD2 (7 bases). The CDR3 has 18 residues. Germline assignment: CDR1 LGHNA and CDR2 YSLEER. DNA for the CDR3: TGCCCCACCAGCCAAGGGGGGGGGCCGAGAGGTGCCTACAATGAGCAGTTCTTC. Translation: CPTSQGGGPRGAYNEQFF.

The genes are TRBV19 and TRBJ2-7; TRBD1 matches 8 bases. Per the germline V gene, CDR1 is LNHDA and CDR2 is SQIVND (reference sequence). This CDR3 has 14 amino acids. Trimming at V came to 4 bases and at J to 2 bases, leaving 4 bases not matched to a gene. The CDR3 DNA sequence: TGTGCCAGTAGTAAGACAGGGGATCCCTACGAGCAGTACTTC. It encodes CASSKTGDPYEQYF.

The chain is built from TRBV6-2 or TRBV6-3 and TRBJ2-1, with D tentatively TRBD2 (6 bases). CDR1 MNHEY and CDR2 SVGEGT come from the germline V gene. There are 13 residues in the CDR3. V lost 2 bases and J 7 bases, leaving 9 bases between the germline ends. The CDR3 spells CASSYVRGNEQFF. The CDR3, as DNA: TGTGCCAGCAGTTACGTTCGGGGGAATGAGCAGTTCTTC.

The V call is TRBV9, the J call TRBJ2-1, with 7 bases fitting TRBD2. With V trimmed by 0 bases and J by 7 bases, 7 bases remained unmatched. CDR3 size: 15 residues. CDR1 is SGDLS and CDR2 is YYNGEE in the germline V gene. The CDR3 region has the DNA TGTGCCAGCAGCGTAGATGGACTAGGTATGAATGAGCAGTTCTTC. Encoded protein: CASSVDGLGMNEQFF.

The chain carries TRBV7-3 and TRBJ2-2; TRBD1 aligns across 8 bases. Germline CDR1 and CDR2: SGHTA and FQGTGA. V trimming: 4 bases; J trimming: 3 bases; junction bases outside the gene matches: 4. This CDR3 comprises 15 residues. The CDR3 spells CASSSQGADTGELFF. The CDR3 coding sequence is TGTGCCAGCAGCTCCCAGGGGGCAGACACCGGGGAGCTGTTTTTT.

V is TRBV5-1 and J is TRBJ2-7, with TRBD2 matching 12 bases. Germline CDR1 reads SGHRS; CDR2 reads YFSETQ. Trimming cost V 4 bases and J 4 bases; bases outside gene matches: 6. This CDR3 has 15 residues. CDR3 amino acids: CASSPGLAGPYEQYV. CDR3 nucleotides: TGCGCCAGCAGCCCTGGACTAGCGGGACCGTACGAGCAGTACGTC.

The table lists this clone with a few counts. This sequence joins TRBV4-2 and TRBJ1-2, with D possibly TRBD1 on 5 matching bases. Germline lookup yields CDR1 LGHNA and CDR2 YNFKEQ. The CDR3 loop spans 14 amino acids. Trimming pared 4 bases from V and 4 bases from J, leaving 13 bases between. The CDR3 loop is CASSRYPDSYGYTF. CDR3 DNA: TGTGCCAGCAGCCGCTACCCTGACAGCTATGGCTACACCTTC.

V and J are TRBV9 and TRBJ2-2; a possible D gene is TRBD2 (5 bases). The CDR3 is 17 residues long. V was cut by 0 bases and J by 2 bases, with 14 bases left in between. Per the germline V gene, CDR1 is SGDLS and CDR2 is YYNGEE. CDR3: CASSVGGLLINTGELFF. CDR3 DNA sequence: TGTGCCAGCAGCGTAGGCGGACTTTTGATCAACACCGGGGAGCTGTTTTTT.

The chain couples TRBV29-1 to TRBJ1-1; D is unresolved. Trimming shortened V by 3 bases and J by 1 base, and 15 bases separated the two germline ends. CDR1 and CDR2 from the germline V gene are SQVTM and ANQGSEA. The CDR3 length is 15 residues. The DNA of the CDR3 is TGCAGCGTTGATCCCCTTTCGGCCCGGAACACTGAAGCTTTCTTT. Amino acids: CSVDPLSARNTEAFF.

A single count supports this clone. The chain employs TRBV7-7 and TRBJ2-5, with 8 bases matching TRBD2. V shed 4 bases and J 0 bases; nucleotides not matched to a gene: 4. This CDR3 contains 15 residues. Per the germline V gene, CDR1 is SSHAT and CDR2 is FNYEAQ (reference sequence). The CDR3 loop reads CASSSQRGYQETQYF. The CDR3 DNA sequence: TGTGCCAGCAGCTCCCAGCGGGGGTACCAAGAGACCCAGTACTTC.

The rearrangement joins TRBV27 to TRBJ1-2; D not certain. The CDR3 spans 13 residues. Germline V CDR1 and CDR2: MNHEY, SMNVEV (reference sequence). The germline V and J ends were trimmed by 6 bases and 4 bases, with 12 bases remaining between them. CDR3 loop: CASSMPRGYGYTF. In DNA, the CDR3 is TGTGCCAGCAGCATGCCCCGGGGCTATGGCTACACCTTC.